This is a list of T cell receptor beta chains from one sample in a study of shared clonotypes between healthy human individuals. Some clones are missing from TCRdb's copy, which holds only in-frame ones; the method was immunoSEQ multiplex PCR. The repertoire holds fewer than 3 million clones, just under 95% seen once, with approximately 0.41% in the top ten. Specimen: naive CD4+ T cells from PBMCs. Receptor source: a man younger than 30 in good health. Some clones in this sample may be carry-over from other donors' samples. CDR3s include the opening cysteine and the closing phenylalanine or tryptophan. The D gene is left open where the match is weak. Not every row has a clone size; where given, it reads once, few, many or a size class.

V gene: TRBV30
J gene: TRBJ2-7
clone size: once
D gene: NA
CDR3 protein: CAWRAPLWAAGTYEQYF
CDR3 DNA: TGTGCCTGGAGGGCCCCGCTGTGGGCAGCCGGAACCTACGAGCAGTACTTC

V gene: TRBV27
J gene: TRBJ2-3
clone size: NA
D gene: NA
CDR3 protein: CASSLKDNTDTQYF
CDR3 DNA: TGTGCCAGCAGTTTGAAGGACAACACAGATACGCAGTATTTT

V gene: TRBV28
J gene: TRBJ1-2
clone size: NA
D gene: TRBD1
CDR3 protein: CASSLLARGQDYGYTF
CDR3 DNA: TGTGCCAGCAGTTTACTGGCCAGGGGGCAGGACTATGGCTACACCTTC

V gene: TRBV5-1
J gene: TRBJ2-6
clone size: NA
D gene: TRBD1
CDR3 protein: CASSLGQGAYGANVLTF
CDR3 DNA: TGCGCCAGCAGCCTCGGACAGGGGGCTTATGGGGCCAACGTCCTGACTTTC

V gene: TRBV10-3
J gene: TRBJ2-1
clone size: NA
D gene: TRBD2
CDR3 protein: CAISPGLAGSRNEQFF
CDR3 DNA: TGTGCCATCAGCCCGGGACTAGCGGGATCACGCAATGAGCAGTTCTTC

V gene: TRBV5-1
J gene: TRBJ1-3
clone size: few
D gene: NA
CDR3 protein: CASSSDRTGNTIYF
CDR3 DNA: TGCGCCAGCAGCTCGGACAGAACCGGAAACACCATATATTTT

V gene: TRBV9
J gene: TRBJ2-3
clone size: NA
D gene: TRBD2
CDR3 protein: CASSATSGAGDTQYF
CDR3 DNA: TGTGCCAGCAGCGCGACTAGCGGAGCGGGTGATACGCAGTATTTT

V gene: TRBV2
J gene: TRBJ2-5
clone size: NA
D gene: NA
CDR3 protein: CASSDPTAETQYF
CDR3 DNA: TGTGCCAGCAGTGATCCCACCGCAGAGACCCAGTACTTC

V gene: TRBV11-2
J gene: TRBJ2-7
clone size: NA
D gene: NA
CDR3 protein: CASSLVYGYEQYF
CDR3 DNA: TGTGCCAGCAGCTTAGTTTACGGATACGAGCAGTACTTC

V gene: TRBV15
J gene: TRBJ2-1
clone size: NA
D gene: NA
CDR3 protein: CATSRYRDQQFF
CDR3 DNA: TGTGCCACCAGCAGATACCGGGACCAGCAGTTCTTC

V gene: TRBV2
J gene: TRBJ2-1
clone size: NA
D gene: TRBD2
CDR3 protein: CASSRTSGLKNEQFF
CDR3 DNA: TGTGCCAGCAGTCGGACTAGCGGGTTGAAAAATGAGCAGTTCTTC

V gene: TRBV5-1
J gene: TRBJ1-2
clone size: once
D gene: TRBD1
CDR3 protein: CASSLAGGQGHGYTF
CDR3 DNA: TGCGCCAGCAGCTTGGCCGGCGGACAGGGGCATGGCTACACCTTC

V gene: TRBV11-2
J gene: TRBJ1-5
clone size: NA
D gene: NA
CDR3 protein: CASSLGPLNQPQHF
CDR3 DNA: TGTGCCAGCAGCTTAGGACCGCTCAATCAGCCCCAGCATTTT

V gene: TRBV7-2
J gene: TRBJ2-3
clone size: NA
D gene: TRBD2
CDR3 protein: CASSLGGRAGGTDTQYF
CDR3 DNA: TGTGCCAGCAGCTTAGGCGGGAGGGCCGGGGGAACAGATACGCAGTATTTT

V gene: TRBV19
J gene: TRBJ2-1
clone size: NA
D gene: NA
CDR3 protein: CASSIGKGTASYNEQFF
CDR3 DNA: TGTGCCAGTAGTATAGGGAAAGGGACGGCCTCCTACAATGAGCAGTTCTTC

V gene: TRBV29-1
J gene: TRBJ2-1
clone size: once
D gene: NA
CDR3 protein: CSVTEMSGAAYNEQFF
CDR3 DNA: TGCAGCGTTACCGAGATGAGCGGAGCTGCCTACAATGAGCAGTTCTTC